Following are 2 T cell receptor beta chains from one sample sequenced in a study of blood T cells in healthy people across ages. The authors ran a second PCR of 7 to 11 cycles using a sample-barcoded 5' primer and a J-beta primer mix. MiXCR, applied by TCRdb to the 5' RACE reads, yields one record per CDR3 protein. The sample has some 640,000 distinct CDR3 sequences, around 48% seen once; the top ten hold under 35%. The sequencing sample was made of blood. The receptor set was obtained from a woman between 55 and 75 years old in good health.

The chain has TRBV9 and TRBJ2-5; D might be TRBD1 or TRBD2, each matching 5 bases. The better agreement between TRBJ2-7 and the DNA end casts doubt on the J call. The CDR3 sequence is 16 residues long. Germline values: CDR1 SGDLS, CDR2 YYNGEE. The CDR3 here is CASSVGWGNKGYEQYF. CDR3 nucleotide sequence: TGTGCCAGCAGCGTAGGTTGGGGGAATAAGGGTTACGAGCAGTACTTC.

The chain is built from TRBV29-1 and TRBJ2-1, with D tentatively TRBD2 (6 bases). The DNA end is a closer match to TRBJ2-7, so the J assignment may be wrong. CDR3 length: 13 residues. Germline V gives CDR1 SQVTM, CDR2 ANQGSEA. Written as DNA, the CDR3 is TGCAGCGTTGAAACTAGCTCCTACAATGAGCAGTACTTC. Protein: CSVETSSYNEQYF.